Listed below are T cell receptor beta chains from one sample, sequenced in a study of technical replicates of blood from several donors. TCRdb's copy holds only in-frame clones and misses some; the assay was immunoSEQ multiplex PCR. The sample gives fewer than 90,000 clones, roughly 93% of which show up once; around 0.25% is in the top ten. Sequenced input: T cells isolated from PBMCs. The receptor source for this set is a human donor in good health. CDR3s include the opening cysteine and the closing phenylalanine or tryptophan. D genes are given only for firm matches. Where a row states a size, it is once, few, many or the class of an expanded clone; other rows omit it.

CASSEAFIGQGEAFF TGTGCCAGCAGTGAAGCGTTTATCGGACAGGGAGAAGCTTTCTTT TRBD1 TRBV2 - TRBJ1-1
CASAGTSGRIVQYF TGTGCCAGCGCAGGGACTAGCGGGAGGATCGTGCAGTACTTC TRBD2 TRBV2 - TRBJ2-7
CASSRGGPEWDEQYF TGTGCCAGCAGCCGGGGGGGGCCAGAGTGGGACGAGCAGTACTTC TRBD2 TRBV28 - TRBJ2-7
CASSKLPGQGRSYSNQPQHF TGTGCCAGTAGTAAACTCCCGGGACAGGGGAGGTCGTATAGCAATCAGCCCCAGCATTTT TRBD1 TRBV19 - TRBJ1-5
CASSFVRDTQYF TGCGCCAGCAGTTTCGTGCGGGATACGCAGTATTTT - TRBV4-1 - TRBJ2-3
CASRRQGLAGANTGELFF TGTGCCAGCAGAAGACAAGGACTAGCGGGGGCGAACACCGGGGAGCTGTTTTTT TRBD2 TRBV4-2 - TRBJ2-2
CASSVGRGTGELFF TGTGCCAGCAGCGTAGGGAGGGGCACCGGGGAGCTGTTTTTT - TRBV9 - TRBJ2-2
CASKRDRTGVYGYTF TGTGCCAGCAAAAGAGACAGGACAGGGGTTTATGGCTACACCTTC TRBD1 TRBV6-4 - TRBJ1-2
CASSYDGVSEQYF TGTGCCAGCAGTTACGACGGAGTATCCGAGCAGTACTTC - TRBV6-5 - TRBJ2-7
CASSLDYGPTEQYF TGCGCCAGCAGCTTGGACTATGGCCCCACCGAGCAGTACTTC - TRBV5-1 - TRBJ2-7
CASSQGQGPNQPQHF TGTGCCAGCAGCCAAGGACAGGGACCTAATCAGCCCCAGCATTTT TRBD1 TRBV11-2 - TRBJ1-5
CASSVAPGSYNEQFF TGTGCCAGCAGCGTAGCGCCAGGGTCCTACAATGAGCAGTTCTTC - TRBV9 - TRBJ2-1
CAWTMGQSGNTIYF TGTGCCTGGACCATGGGACAGTCTGGAAACACCATATATTTT TRBD1 TRBV30 - TRBJ1-3
CASWGWLRREAGTQYF TGTGCCAGCTGGGGCTGGCTACGGCGGGAGGCGGGTACGCAGTATTTT TRBD2 TRBV27 - TRBJ2-3
CASSGGGLETQYF TGCGCCAGCAGTGGAGGGGGCCTAGAGACCCAGTACTTC TRBD1 TRBV10-1 - TRBJ2-5
CASSIEVRGWNGYTF TGTGCCAGTAGTATAGAAGTGCGGGGGTGGAATGGCTACACCTTC - TRBV19 - TRBJ1-2
CASNTGTGDEKLFF TGTGCCAGTAACACCGGGACAGGGGATGAAAAACTGTTTTTT TRBD1 TRBV19 - TRBJ1-4
CASSSLAVLYEQYF TGTGCCAGCAGTTCGCTAGCGGTCCTCTACGAGCAGTACTTC TRBD2 TRBV28 - TRBJ2-7
CASSTGLLKSYEQYF TGTGCCAGCAGCACGGGACTCCTAAAATCCTACGAGCAGTACTTC - TRBV28 - TRBJ2-7
CAIMAASGSSGGTQYF TGTGCCATCATGGCGGCTAGCGGGAGTTCAGGAGGGACCCAGTACTTC TRBD2 TRBV10-3 - TRBJ2-5
CASSFQGTAFSYEQYF TGCGCCAGCAGCTTCCAGGGGACAGCCTTTTCCTACGAGCAGTACTTC TRBD1 TRBV5-1 - TRBJ2-7
CASSGLADTTSTDTQYF TGTGCCAGTAGTGGCTTAGCGGATACAACTAGCACAGATACGCAGTATTTT - TRBV19 - TRBJ2-3
CASSSSRGDQPQHF TGTGCCAGCAGCTCAAGCAGGGGAGATCAGCCCCAGCATTTT - TRBV7-2 - TRBJ1-5
CASSSLNEQFF TGTGCCAGCAGTTCTCTTAATGAGCAGTTCTTC - TRBV7-2 - TRBJ2-1
CASSDAFSPYNEQFF TGCGCCAGCAGTGACGCGTTCTCCCCCTACAATGAGCAGTTCTTC - TRBV10-2 once TRBJ2-1
CASSFPVGAAGYTF TGTGCCAGCAGCTTCCCCGTGGGCGCCGCTGGCTACACCTTC - TRBV5-8 - TRBJ1-2
CASSPLLGQGGIMNNEQFF TGTGCCAGCTCACCACTCCTCGGACAGGGGGGTATCATGAACAATGAGCAGTTCTTC TRBD1 TRBV18 - TRBJ2-1
CASSQDRGGVITGELFF TGCGCCAGCAGCCAAGATCGAGGGGGGGTTATTACCGGGGAGCTGTTTTTT - TRBV4-1 - TRBJ2-2
CAISEGATPVYGYTF TGTGCCATCAGTGAGGGAGCGACCCCGGTCTATGGCTACACCTTC - TRBV10-3 - TRBJ1-2
CATSRDLGAEQFF TGTGCCACCAGCAGAGACCTGGGGGCTGAGCAGTTCTTC - TRBV15 - TRBJ2-1
CASSQTGQPQHF TGTGCCAGCAGCCAAACAGGCCAGCCCCAGCATTTT - TRBV6-5 - TRBJ1-5
CSVVFRQVDNSPLHF TGCAGCGTAGTTTTTAGACAGGTTGATAATTCACCCCTCCACTTT - TRBV29-1 - TRBJ1-6
CASSVGGGNQPQHF TGTGCCAGCAGCGTAGGGGGCGGCAATCAGCCCCAGCATTTT - TRBV9 once TRBJ1-5
CASSLTGSSGELFF TGTGCCAGCAGTCTCACGGGGTCATCCGGGGAGCTGTTTTTT - TRBV6-5 - TRBJ2-2
CASTTFTGSPSGANVLTF TGTGCCAGCACTACTTTTACAGGCAGCCCCTCTGGGGCCAACGTCCTGACTTTC - TRBV28 - TRBJ2-6
CATSTLLAGAGVETQYF TGTGCCACCAGCACCCTACTAGCGGGGGCCGGTGTAGAGACCCAGTACTTC TRBD2 TRBV15 once TRBJ2-5
CASSYWPPATEQYF TGTGCCAGCAGTTATTGGCCCCCAGCGACCGAGCAGTACTTC - TRBV6-6 - TRBJ2-7
CASSVTGTATGELFF TGTGCCAGCAGCGTGACAGGGACTGCCACCGGGGAGCTGTTTTTT - TRBV7-9 - TRBJ2-2
CATSREYSGTAASYEQYF TGTGCCACCAGCAGAGAATATAGCGGGACGGCAGCCTCCTACGAGCAGTACTTC TRBD2 TRBV15 once TRBJ2-7
CASSATVNTGELFF TGTGCCAGCAGTGCGACAGTGAACACCGGGGAGCTGTTTTTT - TRBV6-6 - TRBJ2-2
CASKGATNEKLFF TGTGCCAGCAAAGGGGCAACTAATGAAAAACTGTTTTTT - TRBV27 - TRBJ1-4
CASSLGLARTNEQFF TGTGCCAGCTCACTGGGACTAGCGAGGACCAATGAGCAGTTCTTC TRBD2 TRBV18 - TRBJ2-1
CASSVEGGTGVPTGELFF TGTGCCAGCAGCGTAGAAGGAGGGACAGGGGTCCCCACCGGGGAGCTGTTTTTT TRBD1 TRBV9 - TRBJ2-2
CASSRREWDTEAFF TGCGCCAGCAGCCGCCGGGAGTGGGACACTGAAGCTTTCTTT - TRBV4-1 - TRBJ1-1
CASSSAPFPSTEAFF TGTGCCAGCAGTTCCGCCCCGTTCCCGAGTACTGAAGCTTTCTTT - TRBV27 - TRBJ1-1
CASSPGTINQPQHF TGTGCCAGCAGCCCCGGGACTATTAATCAGCCCCAGCATTTT - TRBV11-2 - TRBJ1-5
CASSRGAGQNDTQYF TGCGCCAGCAGCCGGGGAGCGGGCCAAAATGATACGCAGTATTTT - TRBV23-1 - TRBJ2-3
CATSFGSGRGETQYF TGTGCCACCAGCTTCGGCAGCGGGAGAGGAGAGACCCAGTACTTC TRBD2 TRBV15 - TRBJ2-5